The 29 T cell receptor beta chains given below trace back to one sample, sequenced in a study of blood T cell repertoires in COVID-19 (dated by TCRdb to 2019 to 2021). Library method: the immunoSEQ multiplex PCR assay. Imported from immuneACCESS, the table was reduced by TCRdb to in-frame sequences with V and J called. These copies leave out some clones; in studies compared against another copy, an unresolved V gene accounts for under half, and the cause of the remainder is not known. The sample contains some 150,000 clones, around 90% of them found a single time. The ten largest account for roughly 1.5% of the sample. The specimen was peripheral blood. The receptors stem from a woman between 50 and 59 years old with acute or convalescent COVID-19.

The chain has TRBV5-1 and TRBJ2-7; D gene unclear. V shed 2 bases and J shed 2 bases, with 11 bases lying between them. Germline V CDR1 and CDR2: SGHRS, YFSETQ. The CDR3 has 14 residues. In DNA form, the CDR3 reads TGCGCCAGCAGCTTAAGGCCAGAGGCCTACGAGCAGTACTTC. Translated: CASSLRPEAYEQYF.

This clone was seen a single time. The CDR3 here is CAWIPKGQGANYGYTF. DNA for the CDR3: TGTGCCTGGATCCCTAAGGGACAGGGGGCGAACTATGGCTACACCTTC. J is TRBJ1-2 and V is TRBV30; 12 nucleotides agree with TRBD1. Germline V lookup: CDR1 GTSNPN, CDR2 SVGIG (reference sequence). Germline trimming cut 4 bases from V and 2 bases from J; bases unmatched to any gene: 8. This CDR3 has 16 amino acids.

The chain joins TRBV11-3 to TRBJ1-3; D remains unclear. V was trimmed by 5 bases and J by 7 bases, leaving 12 bases between them. The V gene's germline CDR1 is SGHNT and CDR2 YENEEA. The CDR3 runs 13 residues. The CDR3 is CASSEALRNTIYF. In DNA, the CDR3 is TGTGCCAGCAGCGAGGCACTCCGGAACACCATATATTTT.

The chain recombines TRBV3-1 (or the pseudogene TRBV3-2) with TRBJ2-5, with D maybe TRBD2 (6 bases). V dropped 0 bases and J dropped 2 bases, with 13 bases sitting between them. CDR1 LGHDT and CDR2 YNNKEL come from the germline V gene (reference sequence). This CDR3 is built from 16 residues. The CDR3 coding sequence is TGTGCCAGCAGCCAAGACCGGCGGAGGGATCAAGAGACCCAGTACTTC. Translated: CASSQDRRRDQETQYF.

V usage is TRBV5-6 and J usage is TRBJ1-2, with D possibly TRBD1 on 6 matching bases. V gave up 5 bases and J gave up 6 bases, with 14 bases separating them. Per the germline V gene, CDR1 is SGHDT and CDR2 is YYEEEE. The CDR3 is 13 residues long. The CDR3 reads CASRLTGMDGYTF. Written as DNA, the CDR3 is TGTGCCAGCAGACTCACAGGGATGGATGGCTACACCTTC.

V is TRBV7-2 and J is TRBJ2-5, with D tentatively TRBD1 (5 bases). The germline V gene encodes CDR1 SGHTA and CDR2 FQGNSA. V was shortened by 1 base and J by 5 bases, with 11 bases between the two germline ends. CDR3 length equals 14 residues. CDR3 residues: CASSLVGLGETQYF. In DNA form, the CDR3 reads TGTGCCAGCAGCTTAGTGGGGCTGGGGGAGACCCAGTACTTC.

Only one count was recorded for this clone. The chain is built from TRBV21-1 and TRBJ2-5; the table's D call of TRBD1 was not tested on the DNA. TRBV21-1 is designated a pseudogene. This CDR3 has 14 amino acids. The CDR3: CASSTGTGEETQYF. CDR3 nucleotide sequence: TGTGCCAGCAGTACCGGGACAGGGGAAGAGACCCAGTACTTC.

This clone was counted a single time. This sequence joins TRBV29-1 and TRBJ1-6; 11 bases line up with TRBD1. The CDR3 loop spans 13 amino acids. Germline CDR1 reads SQVTM; CDR2 reads ANQGSEA. With 6 bases clipped from V and 10 bases from J, the junction kept 5 bases outside the gene matches. The CDR3 DNA reads as TGCAGCGTACGGACAGGGGGCGGATCACCCCTCCACTTT. Its protein product is CSVRTGGGSPLHF. The full variable domain, its missing parts supplied by reference TRBV29-1 and TRBJ1-6, is SAVISQKPSRDICQRGTSLTIQCQVDSQVTMMFWYRQQPGQSLTLIATANQGSEATYESGFVIDKFPISRPNLTFSTLTVSNMSPEDSSIYLCSVRTGGGSPLHFGNGTRLTVT.

V and J are TRBV3-1 (or the pseudogene TRBV3-2) and TRBJ2-1, with D uncertain. V was cut by 1 base and J by 9 bases, with 10 bases left in between. Per the germline V gene, CDR1 is LGHDT and CDR2 is YNNKEL (reference sequence). The CDR3 is made up of 13 amino acids. CDR3: CASSQGWAREQFF. The CDR3 coding sequence is TGTGCCAGCAGCCAAGGATGGGCCCGTGAGCAGTTCTTC.

V gene TRBV15 combines with J gene TRBJ1-5, with D perhaps matching TRBD1 (5 bases). V was shortened by 7 bases and J by 5 bases, with 9 bases between the two germline ends. The CDR3 covers 12 residues. Germline CDR1 reads LNHNV; CDR2 reads YYDKDF (reference sequence). This CDR3 reads CATTRADQPQHF. Written as DNA, the CDR3 is TGTGCCACCACCAGGGCCGATCAGCCCCAGCATTTT.

This sequence joins TRBV5-1 and TRBJ1-4, with unresolved D. CDR1 is SGHRS, CDR2 YFSETQ, per germline. The V end lost 0 bases, the J end lost 7 bases, and 10 bases lay between the germline ends. This CDR3 contains 14 residues. The CDR3 region is CASSLAGEGEKLFF. The DNA of the CDR3 is TGCGCCAGCAGCTTGGCGGGAGAGGGTGAAAAACTGTTTTTT.

The chain couples TRBV7-9 to TRBJ2-1; possibly TRBD2 for D (7 bases). CDR1 and CDR2 (germline): SEHNR, FQNEAQ (reference sequence). This CDR3 region has 15 residues. V was trimmed by 2 bases and J by 5 bases, leaving 13 bases between them. CDR3 DNA sequence: TGTGCCAGCAGCTTACGCTGGGGGGGGCACAATGAGCAGTTCTTC. This sequence encodes CASSLRWGGHNEQFF.

The chain is built from TRBV5-1 and TRBJ2-7; D is possibly TRBD2 (5 bases). Trimming stripped 0 bases from V and 7 bases from J, with 11 bases between. The CDR3 loop spans 13 amino acids. CDR1 and CDR2 (germline): SGHRS, YFSETQ. The DNA for the CDR3 is TGCGCCAGCAGCTTGGTTCGGGGTAGGGAGCAGTACTTC. This translates into CASSLVRGREQYF.

This sequence joins TRBV4-3 and TRBJ2-5; 10 nucleotides line up with TRBD2. Losses at the gene ends were 0 bases for V and 4 bases for J; bases not matched to a gene: 8. Germline V gene sequence: CDR1 LGHNA, CDR2 YSLEER. CDR3 length: 17 residues. For the CDR3, the DNA is TGCGCCAGCAGCCAAGAATGGCCCCAGCGGGGGGGAGAGACCCAGTACTTC. This sequence encodes CASSQEWPQRGGETQYF.

V and J are TRBV6-5 and TRBJ2-7, with D maybe TRBD1 (6 bases). Trimming cost V 9 bases and J 6 bases, with 21 bases left between them. This CDR3 is built from 14 residues. Germline V CDR1 and CDR2: MNHEY, SVGAGI. This CDR3 is CASTRGNTRAEQYF. In DNA form, the CDR3 reads TGTGCCAGTACAAGGGGGAATACCAGGGCCGAGCAGTACTTC.

V usage is TRBV10-3 and J usage is TRBJ1-1; no firm D call. CDR3 size: 16 residues. Trimming stripped 6 bases from V and 1 base from J, with 18 bases between. CDR1 and CDR2 from the germline V gene are ENHRY and SYGVKD. CDR3 DNA: TGTGCCATCAGCGGAGTCGAGGCCATATCGAACACTGAAGCTTTCTTT. Amino acid sequence: CAISGVEAISNTEAFF.

V is TRBV7-9 and J is TRBJ2-3; 16 bases are a match to TRBD2. The CDR3 length is 18 residues. The germline gives CDR1 SEHNR, CDR2 FQNEAQ (reference sequence). V lost 4 bases and J lost 3; bases outside the gene matches: 7. The CDR3: CASSSLGTSGGATDTQYF. The CDR3 region has the DNA TGTGCCAGCAGCTCTCTTGGGACTAGCGGGGGGGCGACAGATACGCAGTATTTT. Together with reference TRBV7-9 and TRBJ2-3, the CDR3 gives the full variable domain: DTGVSQNPRHKITKRGQNVTFRCDPISEHNRLYWYRQTLGQGPEFLTYFQNEAQLEKSRLLSDRFSAERPKGSFSTLEIQRTEQGDSAMYLCASSSLGTSGGATDTQYFGPGTRLTVL.

The chain uses TRBV7-2 and TRBJ2-3; possibly TRBD2 for D (7 bases). V lost 0 bases and J lost 3, with 13 bases in between. This CDR3 spans 16 amino acids. The germline gives CDR1 SGHTA, CDR2 FQGNSA. The CDR3 DNA reads TGTGCCAGCAGCTTAGCGCTGGCGGGGGCGACAGATACGCAGTATTTT. It encodes CASSLALAGATDTQYF.

The rearrangement links TRBV6-5 to TRBJ1-2; TRBD1 is a possible D gene (6 bases). This CDR3 has 12 residues. Trimming left V 7 bases short and J 3 bases short, with 9 bases between. CDR1 MNHEY and CDR2 SVGAGI come from the germline V gene. CDR3 coding DNA: TGTGCCAGCACGGACAGCTACTATGGCTACACCTTC. Translated: CASTDSYYGYTF.

The chain recombines TRBV2 with TRBJ1-5, with D possibly matching TRBD1 (6 bases). CDR3 length: 13 amino acids. The V end was cut by 5 bases, the J end by 6 bases, with 11 bases between. Germline CDR1 reads SNHLY; CDR2 reads FYNNEI. CDR3 sequence (DNA): TGTGCCAGCAGTCCTACAGGGTTTCAGCCCCAGCATTTT. Its translation: CASSPTGFQPQHF.

This chain uses TRBV3-1 (or the pseudogene TRBV3-2) with TRBJ1-1, with D possibly matching TRBD1 (6 bases). V lost 0 bases and J 4 bases, leaving 15 bases between the germline ends. Germline V gene lookup returns CDR1 LGHDT and CDR2 YNNKEL (reference sequence). This CDR3 has 16 amino acids. The CDR3 loop is CASSQDWGRVPTEAFF. The DNA for the CDR3 is TGTGCCAGCAGCCAAGATTGGGGGCGGGTTCCCACTGAAGCTTTCTTT.

The chain links TRBV18 to TRBJ1-1, with 8 bases fitting TRBD1. CDR1 is KGHSH and CDR2 is LQKENI in the germline V gene. The junction had 10 bases not matched to a gene; V was cut back by 6 bases and J by 4 bases. The CDR3 extends over 15 amino acids. The CDR3 loop is CASSPGQGRITEAFF. In DNA form, the CDR3 reads TGTGCCAGCTCCCCCGGACAGGGAAGGATCACTGAAGCTTTCTTT.

The chain combines TRBV7-2 with TRBJ1-4, with 9 nucleotides matching TRBD1. After removal of 5 bases from V and 8 bases from J, the junction contained 6 bases not matched to a gene. Germline V gene data show CDR1 as SGHTA and CDR2 as FQGNSA. The CDR3 contains 14 residues. The CDR3 DNA is TGTGCCAGCAGCCAAAGACAGGGGGACGAAAAACTGTTTTTT. As protein: CASSQRQGDEKLFF.

In DNA form, the CDR3 reads TGTGCCAGCAGCATACAGGGCGCCCTCGGGGCCAACGTCCTGACTTTC. This encodes CASSIQGALGANVLTF. This rearrangement joins TRBV3-1 (or the pseudogene TRBV3-2) to TRBJ2-6, with TRBD1 as a possible D gene (6 bases). This CDR3 comprises 16 residues. V was cut by 5 bases and J by 4 bases, with 15 bases left in between. Germline loops: CDR1 LGHDT, CDR2 YNNKEL (reference sequence).

The CDR3 DNA reads as TGTGCCAGCAAGTATCAGCGGAACACTGAAGCTTTCTTT. It encodes CASKYQRNTEAFF. The chain combines TRBV2 with TRBJ1-1, with D hard to call. The germline CDR1 and CDR2 sequences are SNHLY and FYNNEI. The CDR3 contains 13 residues. Trimming removed 7 bases from V and 1 base from J, with 10 bases in between.

This clone has a handful of counts. The chain uses TRBV18 and TRBJ1-2; the match to TRBD1 covers 7 bases. V trimming: 6 bases; J trimming: 4 bases; junction bases outside the gene matches: 5. Germline V gene data show CDR1 as KGHSH and CDR2 as LQKENI. The CDR3 totals 13 residues. CDR3 nucleotides: TGTGCCAGCTCTCCCGACAGGGTCTATGGCTACACCTTC. Its protein is CASSPDRVYGYTF.

V usage is TRBV7-2 and J usage is TRBJ2-5; no clear D. Trimming took 1 base from V and 1 from J, leaving 7 bases between them. Germline CDR1 reads SGHTA; CDR2 reads FQGNSA. This CDR3 is built from 14 residues. CDR3 nucleotides: TGTGCCAGCAGCTTAGATCCCTCCCAAGAGACCCAGTACTTC. It specifies CASSLDPSQETQYF.

The V and J genes are TRBV5-6 and TRBJ2-5, with 13 nucleotides matching TRBD2. The CDR3 runs 15 residues. Germline values: CDR1 SGHDT, CDR2 YYEEEE. J gave up 2 bases and V 4 bases, and 2 bases lay outside the gene matches. The DNA for the CDR3 is TGTGCCAGCAGCGGGACTAGCGGGGATCAAGAGACCCAGTACTTC. Residues: CASSGTSGDQETQYF.

V and J are TRBV10-3 and TRBJ2-3, with 10 bases matching TRBD2. The CDR3 spans 16 residues. The germline gives CDR1 ENHRY, CDR2 SYGVKD. V lost 0 bases and J lost 1; bases outside the gene matches: 1. CDR3 amino acids: CAISESLAGGTDTQYF. The CDR3 DNA reads TGTGCCATCAGTGAGTCGCTAGCGGGAGGCACAGATACGCAGTATTTT.